This passage covers 31 T cell receptor beta chains from one sample sequenced in a study of OX40 agonist ivuxolimab in advanced cancers. The data were produced by immunoSEQ multiplex PCR, yet TCRdb's version contains in-frame clones alone and is incomplete. The sample carries tens of thousands of clones, under 90% recorded once. The sequences come from CD4+ or CD8+ T cells sorted from blood, collected in a trial of the OX40 agonist ivuxolimab. The origin of the receptors is an adult with an advanced solid tumor such as melanoma, head and neck, liver or kidney cancer.

The sample holds a few counts of this clone. The chain is built from TRBV7-9 and TRBJ2-7, with a weak D call TRBD1 (5 bases). The germline V and J ends were trimmed by 5 bases and 0 bases, with 14 bases remaining between them. CDR1 is SEHNR and CDR2 is FQNEAQ in the germline V gene (reference sequence). The CDR3 spans 15 residues. The CDR3 DNA reads as TGTGCCAGCAGCCGCCCTGGGGCAGGCTCCTACGAGCAGTACTTC. Translated, it gives CASSRPGAGSYEQYF.

The chain couples TRBV5-4 to TRBJ2-5; 7 bases match TRBD1. The CDR3 is 14 residues long. Looked up from germline, CDR1 is SGHNT and CDR2 is YYREEE (reference sequence). J gave up 5 bases and V 4 bases, and 8 bases lay outside the gene matches. The CDR3 spells CASSPTGVAETQYF. CDR3 DNA sequence: TGTGCCAGCAGCCCAACAGGGGTAGCGGAGACCCAGTACTTC. Based on the CDR3 plus reference TRBV5-4 and TRBJ2-5, the full variable domain is ETGVTQSPTHLIKTRGQQVTLRCSSQSGHNTVSWYQQALGQGPQFIFQYYREEENGRGNFPPRFSGLQFPNYSSELNVNALELDDSALYLCASSPTGVAETQYFGPGTRLLVL.

The V and J genes are TRBV5-1 and TRBJ2-5; D call uncertain. With the DNA end fitting TRBJ2-7 better, the J assignment may be wrong. This CDR3 region has 13 residues. CDR1 SGHRS and CDR2 YFSETQ come from the germline V gene. The CDR3 DNA is TGCGCCAGCAGCTCGGTGCCGTCGCGCGAGCAGTACTTC. This sequence encodes CASSSVPSREQYF.

This chain links TRBV19 with TRBJ1-1, with a possible D match to TRBD1 (6 bases). The CDR3 totals 15 residues. V lost 6 bases and J 1 base, leaving 15 bases between the germline ends. Germline V gene lookup returns CDR1 LNHDA and CDR2 SQIVND (reference sequence). The CDR3 DNA reads as TGTGCCAGTAGCCCCGGACAGTGGGGGAACACTGAAGCTTTCTTT. Residues: CASSPGQWGNTEAFF.

This chain uses TRBV10-3 with TRBJ2-3; D is unclear. The CDR3 spans 14 residues. Trimming removed 2 bases from V and 2 bases from J, with 8 bases in between. In germline, CDR1 is ENHRY, CDR2 SYGVKD. DNA for the CDR3: TGTGCCATCAGTGAGCCTGGGGTCACAGATACGCAGTATTTT. Protein: CAISEPGVTDTQYF.

This sequence joins TRBV7-2 and TRBJ2-7; perhaps TRBD1 as D (6 bases). CDR1 and CDR2 (germline): SGHTA, FQGNSA. The CDR3 consists of 15 residues. Deletions cut 0 bases from V and 3 bases from J, with 12 bases between. The CDR3, as DNA: TGTGCCAGCAGCTTAGCCGGGACAATATACTACGAGCAGTACTTC. Encoded protein: CASSLAGTIYYEQYF.

The chain employs TRBV5-4 and TRBJ2-3, with D possibly matching TRBD2 (6 bases). The CDR3 has 15 amino acids. Trimming pared 0 bases from V and 2 bases from J, leaving 10 bases between. Germline V lookup: CDR1 SGHNT, CDR2 YYREEE (reference sequence). The CDR3 here is CASSLAGGPTDTQYF. For the CDR3, the DNA is TGTGCCAGCAGCTTGGCCGGGGGTCCCACAGATACGCAGTATTTT.

The J gene is TRBJ2-1, the V gene TRBV4-3; D is uncertain. V lost 1 base to trimming and J lost 9 bases, with 4 bases between them. CDR3 length: 11 amino acids. Germline CDR1 is LGHNA and CDR2 is YSLEER. The chain's CDR3 is CASSQGTEQFF. In nucleotides, the CDR3 is TGCGCCAGCAGCCAAGGAACTGAGCAGTTCTTC.

The genes are TRBV28 and TRBJ2-1; 7 bases fit TRBD2. Germline CDR1 MDHEN, CDR2 SYDVKM. V shed 2 bases, J shed 3 bases, and the junction held 4 bases outside the gene matches. CDR3 length: 15 amino acids. The chain's CDR3 is CASSLGGERYNEQFF. CDR3 DNA: TGTGCCAGCAGTTTAGGGGGGGAACGCTACAATGAGCAGTTCTTC.

The rearrangement joins TRBV10-3 to TRBJ2-2, with 7 bases lining up with TRBD2. V was clipped by 2 bases and J by 0 bases; unmatched bases: 9. Germline-derived CDR1 and CDR2 are ENHRY and SYGVKD. CDR3 length: 18 amino acids. The CDR3 nucleotides are TGTGCCATCAGTGAGGTGTCTAGCGGATTAGCGAACACCGGGGAGCTGTTTTTT. It encodes CAISEVSSGLANTGELFF.

The J gene is TRBJ2-5, the V gene TRBV4-2, with D maybe TRBD1 (5 bases). The end of the DNA aligns better with TRBJ2-7, so the J call may be wrong. The CDR3 has 15 amino acids. CDR1 is LGHNA and CDR2 is YNFKEQ in the germline V gene. The CDR3 loop reads CASSQSGLVSYEQYF. The CDR3 nucleotides are TGTGCCAGCAGCCAGTCAGGGTTGGTGTCCTACGAGCAGTACTTC.

The rearrangement links TRBV20-1 to TRBJ2-1; D perhaps matches TRBD2 (5 bases). The germline V and J ends were trimmed by 6 bases and 10 bases, with 10 bases remaining between them. Germline V gene data show CDR1 as DFQATT and CDR2 as SNEGSKA (reference sequence). The CDR3 is 10 amino acids. The CDR3 nucleotides read TGCAGTGCCGAGAGGGAAGAGCAGTTCTTC. This sequence encodes CSAEREEQFF.

This chain connects TRBV11-2 to TRBJ2-2; no reliable D call. This CDR3 spans 13 amino acids. V was cut by 5 bases and J by 3 bases, with 7 bases left in between. Germline lookup yields CDR1 SGHAT and CDR2 FQNNGV. The DNA of the CDR3 is TGTGCCAGCAGCCCCGGATACACCGGGGAGCTGTTTTTT. Translation: CASSPGYTGELFF.

The chain joins TRBV29-1 to TRBJ2-5; tentatively, D is TRBD2 (6 bases). This CDR3 is 13 amino acids long. V shed 7 bases and J shed 5 bases, with 17 bases lying between them. Germline-derived CDR1 and CDR2 are SQVTM and ANQGSEA. The CDR3 sequence: CSARRAAPETQYF. CDR3 DNA: TGCAGCGCCCGGAGGGCCGCACCGGAGACCCAGTACTTC.

This clone was seen only a few times. The chain couples TRBV11-2 to TRBJ1-1; the D is unclear. Per germline, CDR1 SGHAT and CDR2 FQNNGV. The germline V and J ends were trimmed by 1 base and 3 bases, with 12 bases remaining between them. This CDR3 contains 15 residues. The CDR3 DNA reads as TGTGCCAGCAGCTTAGCTCTTGGAGGTTACACTGAAGCTTTCTTT. Its protein product is CASSLALGGYTEAFF. Supplemented by reference TRBV11-2 and TRBJ1-1, the full variable domain reads EAGVAQSPRYKIIEKRQSVAFWCNPISGHATLYWYQQILGQGPKLLIQFQNNGVVDDSQLPKDRFSAERLKGVDSTLKIQPAKLEDSAVYLCASSLALGGYTEAFFGQGTRLTVV.

This CDR3 is CAIKGGTDTQYF. The CDR3 coding sequence is TGTGCCATAAAGGGGGGCACAGATACGCAGTATTTT. The V and J genes are TRBV10-3 and TRBJ2-3; a weak D match, TRBD1 (6 bases). Trimming stripped 9 bases from V and 1 base from J, with 8 bases between. The CDR3 spans 12 residues. Germline V gene sequence: CDR1 ENHRY, CDR2 SYGVKD.

This clone has more than one count but fewer than ten. This sample also contains other DNA sequences that code for the same CDR3. This chain uses TRBV6-5 with TRBJ2-1, with 8 nucleotides matching TRBD2. J was trimmed by 7 bases and V by 2 bases; bases with no gene match: 7. The CDR3 loop spans 15 amino acids. Looked up from germline, CDR1 is MNHEY and CDR2 is SVGAGI. CDR3 sequence reads: CASSYGGTRGNEQFF. CDR3 coding DNA: TGTGCCAGCAGTTACGGCGGGACTAGAGGGAATGAGCAGTTCTTC.

V gene TRBV7-9 combines with J gene TRBJ1-2; possibly TRBD1 for D (5 bases). Germline assignment: CDR1 SEHNR and CDR2 FQNEAQ (reference sequence). V was shortened by 1 base and J by 9 bases, with 18 bases between the two germline ends. The CDR3 is 15 residues long. CDR3 bases: TGTGCCAGCAGCTTAGAGGAGGGGTTCTCTATTAGCTACACCTTC. Its translation is CASSLEEGFSISYTF.

The CDR3, as DNA: TGTGCCAGCAGCCCCCAGGGAGTCACGCAGTATTTT. Protein: CASSPQGVTQYF. J is TRBJ2-3 and V is TRBV9; the D gene could be TRBD1 or TRBD2 (5 bases each). Per the germline V gene, CDR1 is SGDLS and CDR2 is YYNGEE. V was trimmed by 4 bases and J by 9 bases, leaving 12 bases between them. This CDR3 comprises 12 residues. Full variable domain (rest looked up from reference TRBV9 and TRBJ2-3): DSGVTQTPKHLITATGQRVTLRCSPRSGDLSVYWYQQSLDQGLQFLIQYYNGEERAKGNILERFSAQQFPDLHSELNLSSLELGDSALYFCASSPQGVTQYFGPGTRLTVL.

The chain joins TRBV10-3 to TRBJ1-2; perhaps TRBD1 as D (5 bases). The CDR3 is made up of 13 amino acids. The germline CDR1 and CDR2 sequences are ENHRY and SYGVKD. V dropped 2 bases and J dropped 11 bases, with 15 bases sitting between them. The CDR3: CAISEAKGRGYTF. CDR3 nucleotides: TGTGCCATCAGTGAGGCCAAGGGGCGCGGGTACACCTTC.

This clone was seen more than once but under ten times. The chain is built from TRBV5-1 and TRBJ2-7; weak D call: TRBD1 (6 bases). V lost 3 bases and J lost 2, with 12 bases in between. The CDR3 length is 14 residues. Germline V gene sequence: CDR1 SGHRS, CDR2 YFSETQ. The CDR3 DNA reads TGCGCCAGCAGCTCCCCGGACAGCACCTACGAGCAGTACTTC. Encoded protein: CASSSPDSTYEQYF. Combining the CDR3 with reference TRBV5-1 and TRBJ2-7 gives the whole variable domain KAGVTQTPRYLIKTRGQQVTLSCSPISGHRSVSWYQQTPGQGLQFLFEYFSETQRNKGNFPGRFSGRQFSNSRSEMNVSTLELGDSALYLCASSSPDSTYEQYFGPGTRLTVT.

The chain uses TRBV28 and TRBJ2-5; TRBD1 or TRBD2 may be the D gene (5 bases each). Gene TRBJ2-7 matches the end of the DNA better, so the J call may be wrong. Germline V gene sequence: CDR1 MDHEN, CDR2 SYDVKM. The CDR3 is 15 residues long. CDR3 bases: TGTGCCAGCAGTTTTCTGGGGGAACTCGGGCTCGAGCAGTACTTC. Protein sequence: CASSFLGELGLEQYF.

The chain couples TRBV11-3 to TRBJ2-1; unclear D gene. The V and J ends lost 0 bases and 8 bases respectively, with 8 bases between them. This CDR3 has 13 amino acids. Germline V CDR1 and CDR2: SGHNT, YENEEA. This CDR3 is CASSLESSDEQFF. In DNA, the CDR3 is TGTGCCAGCAGCTTAGAGAGCAGTGATGAGCAGTTCTTC.

The J gene is TRBJ1-2, the V gene TRBV9; 9 bases line up with TRBD1. The J segment lost 7 bases and the V segment lost 0 bases, leaving 7 bases of the junction unmatched. CDR3 length: 15 residues. Per the germline V gene, CDR1 is SGDLS and CDR2 is YYNGEE. The CDR3 region is CASSVAGTGSRGYTF. DNA for the CDR3: TGTGCCAGCAGCGTAGCCGGGACAGGGTCGCGTGGCTACACCTTC.

Details on this clone: The junction and the germline gene differ at one end; a read error may be behind it. This chain connects TRBV7-7 to TRBJ2-5; D possibly corresponds to TRBD1 (6 bases). Germline V gene lookup returns CDR1 SSHAT and CDR2 FNYEAQ (reference sequence). This CDR3 contains 14 residues. Here the CDR3 reads CASSFGQRTETQYF. In DNA form, the CDR3 reads TGTGCTAGCAGCTTCGGACAGAGGACGGAGACCCAGTACTTC.

This chain links TRBV29-1 with TRBJ1-2; D is unclear. Trimming took off 8 bases at V and 6 bases at J, with 4 bases between the two ends. The CDR3 length is 8 residues. In germline, CDR1 is SQVTM, CDR2 ANQGSEA. CDR3 DNA sequence: TGCAGCCTCGATGGCTACACCTTC. Its translation: CSLDGYTF.

The rearrangement joins TRBV7-9 to TRBJ2-5, with 7 positions matching TRBD2. The ends lost 5 bases at V and 4 bases at J; junction bases unmatched: 13. This CDR3 is 16 amino acids long. Germline values: CDR1 SEHNR, CDR2 FQNEAQ (reference sequence). This chain's CDR3 is CASSRGKAGMGETQYF. The CDR3 nucleotides read TGTGCCAGCAGCCGCGGGAAAGCGGGAATGGGAGAGACCCAGTACTTC.

The chain employs TRBV7-9 and TRBJ1-1; the D is unclear. The CDR3 is 15 residues long. Germline values: CDR1 SEHNR, CDR2 FQNEAQ (reference sequence). V gave up 2 bases and J gave up 1 base, with 11 bases separating them. The CDR3 reads CASSLSRLRNTEAFF. CDR3 sequence (DNA): TGTGCCAGCAGCTTATCAAGACTTAGGAACACTGAAGCTTTCTTT.

This chain joins TRBV6-4 and TRBJ2-2, with D hard to call. The CDR3 has 18 amino acids. The V end lost 5 bases, the J end lost 2 bases, and 21 bases lay between the germline ends. CDR1 is MRHNA and CDR2 is SNTAGT in the germline V gene. As DNA, the CDR3 is TGTGCCAGCAGTTTCGTGGCTCCTTCGGGCGTTAACACCGGGGAGCTGTTTTTT. It translates to CASSFVAPSGVNTGELFF.

The genes are TRBV5-1 and TRBJ2-5; 7 nucleotides align to TRBD1. The V and J ends lost 4 bases and 2 bases, in that order; junction bases with no gene match: 8. Germline CDR1 is SGHRS and CDR2 is YFSETQ. CDR3 length equals 15 residues. Here the CDR3 DNA reads TGCGCCAGCAGCAATAACAGGGGCTTACAAGAGACCCAGTACTTC. It translates to CASSNNRGLQETQYF.

V and J are TRBV7-2 and TRBJ2-7; no clear D. Germline V gene lookup returns CDR1 SGHTA and CDR2 FQGNSA. With 5 bases removed from V and 1 base from J, the gap between germline ends came to 9 bases. The CDR3 covers 13 residues. The DNA of the CDR3 is TGTGCCAGCAGCCGGCGGCCATCCTACGAGCAGTACTTC. Translated: CASSRRPSYEQYF.